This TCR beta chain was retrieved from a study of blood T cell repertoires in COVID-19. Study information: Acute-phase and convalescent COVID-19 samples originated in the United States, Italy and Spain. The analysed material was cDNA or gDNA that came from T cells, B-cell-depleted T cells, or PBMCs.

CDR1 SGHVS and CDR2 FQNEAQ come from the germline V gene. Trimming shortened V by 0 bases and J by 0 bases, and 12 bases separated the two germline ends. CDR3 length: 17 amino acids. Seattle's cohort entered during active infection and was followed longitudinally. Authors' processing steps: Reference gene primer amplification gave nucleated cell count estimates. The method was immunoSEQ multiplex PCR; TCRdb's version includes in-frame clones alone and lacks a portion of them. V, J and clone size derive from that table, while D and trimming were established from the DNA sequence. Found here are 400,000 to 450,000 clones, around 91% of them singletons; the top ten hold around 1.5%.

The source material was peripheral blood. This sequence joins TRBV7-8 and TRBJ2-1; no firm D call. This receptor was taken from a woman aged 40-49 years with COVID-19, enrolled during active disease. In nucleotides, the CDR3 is TGTGCCAGCAGCTTAGCGTTTAGCACCAGCTCCTACAATGAGCAGTTCTTC. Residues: CASSLAFSTSSYNEQFF.